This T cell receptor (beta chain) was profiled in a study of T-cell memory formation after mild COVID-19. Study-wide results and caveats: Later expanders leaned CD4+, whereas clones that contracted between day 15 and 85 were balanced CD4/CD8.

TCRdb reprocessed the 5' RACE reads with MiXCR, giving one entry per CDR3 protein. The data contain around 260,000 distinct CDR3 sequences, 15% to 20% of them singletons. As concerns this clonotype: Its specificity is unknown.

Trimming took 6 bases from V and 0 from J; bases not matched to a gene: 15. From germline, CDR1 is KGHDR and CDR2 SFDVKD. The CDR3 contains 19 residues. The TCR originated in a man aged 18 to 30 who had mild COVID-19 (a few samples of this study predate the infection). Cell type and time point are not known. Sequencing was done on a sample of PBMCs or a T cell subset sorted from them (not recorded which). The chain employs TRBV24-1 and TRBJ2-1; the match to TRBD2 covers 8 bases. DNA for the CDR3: TGTGCCACCAGTACTCACATCGGGGGGGACACAAGCTCCTACAATGAGCAGTTCTTC. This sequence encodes CATSTHIGGDTSSYNEQFF.